A single T cell receptor (beta chain) is shown here with its context. Its antigen is unknown. CDR1 is SGDLS, CDR2 YYNGEE, per germline. The V end was cut by 4 bases, the J end by 5 bases, with 13 bases between. The CDR3 length is 14 residues. The sample comes from a study of cytomegalovirus exposure and HLA in healthy donors. The PCR used 60 Vbeta and 13 Jbeta primers. Here immunoSEQ multiplex PCR was the method, and the copy in TCRdb shows in-frame clones only, minus some. In the table there are some 120,000 clones, over 60% of which are singletons. Findings and caveats of the study: V- and J-gene trimming in TCR beta was tied to a missense DCLRE1C variant by an analysis performed later. Analyses of presence/absence relied on an assumption of roughly uniform sequencing depth across donors. Highly shared variants forming one cluster were likely a sequencing artifact.

The sample consisted of PBMCs. The receptor comes from a man aged 25 to 40 in good health and CMV-seronegative. V usage is TRBV9 and J usage is TRBJ2-1; D perhaps matches TRBD2 (6 bases). CDR3 amino acids: CASSPLLANNEQFF. The DNA of the CDR3 is TGTGCCAGCAGCCCTCTTCTAGCGAACAATGAGCAGTTCTTC. Looking up the rest from reference TRBV9 and TRBJ2-1 gives the full variable domain: DSGVTQTPKHLITATGQRVTLRCSPRSGDLSVYWYQQSLDQGLQFLIQYYNGEERAKGNILERFSAQQFPDLHSELNLSSLELGDSALYFCASSPLLANNEQFFGPGTRLTVL.